Described below is a single TCR beta chain sequence and its context. Its antigen remains unknown. The source of the sample is a study of cytotoxic CD8 clonotypes in ibrutinib-treated CLL. The method was immunoSEQ multiplex PCR; TCRdb's version includes in-frame clones alone and lacks a portion of them. The data show approximately 140,000 clones, around three quarters seen once. Study results and caveats: Sampling times differed between sustained-remission and progressing patients.

The starting material was PBMCs, obtained after 12 months of ibrutinib treatment. The TCR originated in a human donor with chronic lymphocytic leukemia.

The CDR3 loop reads CASSYRDTYSYEQYF. CDR3 bases: TGTGCCAGCAGCTACAGGGACACCTATTCCTACGAGCAGTACTTC. The chain combines TRBV7-9 with TRBJ2-7, with D maybe TRBD1 (6 bases). This CDR3 has 15 amino acids. CDR1 is SEHNR, CDR2 FQNEAQ, per germline (reference sequence). Trimming stripped 4 bases from V and 1 base from J, with 14 bases between.